What follows are 21 T cell receptor beta chains derived from one specimen sequenced in a study of shared clonotypes between healthy human individuals (dated by TCRdb to about 2020). Libraries were prepared through the immunoSEQ multiplex PCR assay. In TCRdb, the immuneACCESS table is reduced to in-frame sequences with V and J assigned. These tables do not hold every clone; where another copy was compared, an unresolved V gene accounts for under half, and the others remain unexplained. This sample is represented by under 350,000 clones; around 86% of them were singletons. Together, the top ten hold under 20% of the sample. The sample was memory CD8+ T cells sorted from blood. The sample's cell subset or site label, in plain terms: CD45RO+ cells pooled with CCR7-negative TemRA cells. The origin of the receptors is a man between 18 and 35 years old in good health.

The V and J genes are TRBV30 and TRBJ2-7; 7 bases map to TRBD1. V shed 0 bases, J shed 6 bases, and the junction held 8 bases outside the gene matches. The CDR3 runs 14 residues. Germline CDR1 and CDR2: GTSNPN and SVGIG (reference sequence). DNA of the CDR3: TGTGCCTGGAGTGTATTCGGGGACAGTGTCGAGCAGTACTTC. Translating gives CAWSVFGDSVEQYF.

The V and J genes are TRBV4-2 and TRBJ2-2; D not resolved. CDR1 and CDR2 (germline): LGHNA, YNFKEQ. The V and J ends lost 1 base and 7 bases respectively, with 10 bases between them. The CDR3 runs to 14 residues. The CDR3 loop reads CASSQGPLSGELFF. CDR3 sequence (DNA): TGTGCCAGCAGCCAAGGTCCCCTTAGCGGGGAGCTGTTTTTT.

The rearrangement uses TRBV27 and TRBJ1-5; 7 bases fit TRBD1. In germline, CDR1 is MNHEY, CDR2 SMNVEV (reference sequence). This CDR3 contains 16 residues. V shed 7 bases and J 1 base; nucleotides not matched to a gene: 10. For the CDR3, the DNA is TGTGCCAGCAAGCAACAGGGGTCGGGAAGCAATCAGCCCCAGCATTTT. Translation gives CASKQQGSGSNQPQHF.

V and J are TRBV7-8 and TRBJ2-7; D remains unclear. The CDR3 length is 12 residues. From germline, CDR1 is SGHVS and CDR2 FQNEAQ. Trimming took off 5 bases at V and 6 bases at J, with 11 bases between the two ends. Written as DNA, the CDR3 is TGTGCCAGCAGCCCCATAGTTCCCGAGCAGTACTTC. It translates to CASSPIVPEQYF.

The CDR3 DNA is TGTGCCAGCAGCTTAGCGGTAGCGGGGATACAAGAGACCCAGTACTTC. Encoded protein: CASSLAVAGIQETQYF. This chain links TRBV7-8 with TRBJ2-5; TRBD2 aligns across 8 bases. V shed 0 bases and J 2 bases; nucleotides not matched to a gene: 5. Germline assignment: CDR1 SGHVS and CDR2 FQNEAQ. The CDR3 has 16 residues.

The chain combines TRBV5-5 with TRBJ2-5; no clear D. V lost 1 base, J lost 5 bases, and 15 bases lay in between. CDR1 and CDR2 (germline): SGHKS, YYEKEE (reference sequence). The CDR3 totals 15 residues. CDR3 residues: CASSLRQAEVETQYF. CDR3 in DNA: TGTGCCAGCAGCTTGAGGCAGGCCGAGGTTGAGACCCAGTACTTC.

The chain joins TRBV2 to TRBJ2-2; tentative D call: TRBD2 (6 bases). Deletions cut 8 bases from V and 4 bases from J, with 14 bases between. CDR3 length equals 14 residues. Germline CDR1 SNHLY, CDR2 FYNNEI. CDR3 nucleotides: TGTGCCAGCCGTCGGGGGACCTTCACCGGGGAGCTGTTTTTT. This encodes CASRRGTFTGELFF.

The chain is built from TRBV5-6 and TRBJ2-7; D is unclear. V lost 0 bases and J lost 5, with 15 bases in between. Germline V gene data show CDR1 as SGHDT and CDR2 as YYEEEE. CDR3 length equals 15 residues. The CDR3: CASSLAGSFFDEQYF. DNA of the CDR3: TGTGCCAGCAGCTTGGCAGGCAGTTTCTTTGACGAGCAGTACTTC. Drawing the rest from reference TRBV5-6 and TRBJ2-7, the complete variable domain is DAGVTQSPTHLIKTRGQQVTLRCSPKSGHDTVSWYQQALGQGPQFIFQYYEEEERQRGNFPDRFSGHQFPNYSSELNVNALLLGDSALYLCASSLAGSFFDEQYFGPGTRLTVT.

This chain links TRBV14 with TRBJ2-1, with D perhaps matching TRBD1 or TRBD2 (5 bases each). The CDR3 loop spans 14 amino acids. Germline V gene data show CDR1 as SGHDN and CDR2 as FVKESK. V was cut by 6 bases and J by 3 bases, with 12 bases left in between. CDR3 DNA: TGTGCCAGCAGACTCACAGGAGGCTACAATGAGCAGTTCTTC. It codes for CASRLTGGYNEQFF.

V usage is TRBV7-9 and J usage is TRBJ2-6, with a possible D match to TRBD2 (6 bases). V lost 6 bases to trimming and J lost 0 bases, with 21 bases between them. CDR1 and CDR2 from the germline V gene are SEHNR and FQNEAQ (reference sequence). The CDR3 has 19 amino acids. The DNA of the CDR3 is TGTGCCAGCAGGGCTTTGTTGGGCGGGATAAACTCTGGGGCCAACGTCCTGACTTTC. This codes for CASRALLGGINSGANVLTF.

The chain recombines TRBV27 with TRBJ2-7; D remains ambiguous. The V end was cut by 6 bases, the J end by 0 bases, with 15 bases between. Germline CDR1 is MNHEY and CDR2 is SMNVEV (reference sequence). The CDR3 runs 15 residues. In DNA, the CDR3 is TGTGCCAGCAGCGGAAAGGGATGGGGCTCCTACGAGCAGTACTTC. It yields the protein CASSGKGWGSYEQYF.

The CDR3 reads CASSGGRVMNEQFF. The DNA of the CDR3 is TGTGCCAGCAGCGGCGGGAGAGTGATGAATGAGCAGTTCTTC. The gene calls are TRBV13 and TRBJ2-1, with 7 bases that match TRBD2. Trimming cost V 5 bases and J 7 bases; bases outside gene matches: 8. Germline V gives CDR1 PRHDT, CDR2 FYEKMQ (reference sequence). This CDR3 is built from 14 residues. Based on the CDR3 plus reference TRBV13 and TRBJ2-1, the full variable domain is AAGVIQSPRHLIKEKRETATLKCYPIPRHDTVYWYQQGPGQDPQFLISFYEKMQSDKGSIPDRFSAQQFSDYHSELNMSSLELGDSALYFCASSGGRVMNEQFFGPGTRLTVL.

The chain employs TRBV5-6 and TRBJ1-2, with 10 bases that match TRBD1. In germline, CDR1 is SGHDT, CDR2 YYEEEE. This CDR3 spans 15 amino acids. With 0 bases clipped from V and 6 bases from J, the junction kept 5 bases outside the gene matches. Here the CDR3 reads CASSLGQGATNGYTF. In nucleotides, the CDR3 is TGTGCCAGCAGCTTGGGACAGGGGGCGACGAATGGCTACACCTTC.

The genes are TRBV2 and TRBJ2-5; possibly TRBD2 for D (6 bases). Trimming shortened V by 8 bases and J by 3 bases, and 19 bases separated the two germline ends. The CDR3 totals 15 residues. CDR1 SNHLY and CDR2 FYNNEI come from the germline V gene. The DNA for the CDR3 is TGTGCCAGCCGTGCGGCGGGGCTGACTAAAGAGACCCAGTACTTC. Translating gives CASRAAGLTKETQYF.

This sequence joins TRBV5-1 and TRBJ2-1; D is unclear. This CDR3 has 15 residues. V lost 3 bases and J 1 base, leaving 11 bases between the germline ends. From germline, CDR1 is SGHRS and CDR2 YFSETQ. CDR3 DNA sequence: TGCGCCAGCAGCTATGAGCAGGTGTCCTACAATGAGCAGTTCTTC. It specifies CASSYEQVSYNEQFF.

Of note for this clone: Within the sample, other DNA sequences also encode this same CDR3. The gene calls are TRBV2 and TRBJ2-7, with D tentatively TRBD1 or TRBD2 (5 bases each). The germline V gene encodes CDR1 SNHLY and CDR2 FYNNEI. Deletions cut 1 base from V and 1 base from J, with 5 bases between. CDR3 length: 13 amino acids. The CDR3 nucleotides read TGTGCCAGCAGTGAAGGGGGGTCCTACGAGCAGTACTTC. Residues: CASSEGGSYEQYF.

V usage is TRBV4-1 and J usage is TRBJ1-1; D is perhaps TRBD1 (5 bases). Germline-derived CDR1 and CDR2 are MGHRA and YSYEKL. The CDR3 runs 14 residues. V was trimmed by 0 bases and J by 7 bases, leaving 12 bases between them. Here the CDR3 reads CASSQDWGVSEAFF. DNA for the CDR3: TGCGCCAGCAGCCAAGATTGGGGGGTGAGTGAAGCTTTCTTT.

The rearrangement links TRBV9 to TRBJ1-2; D is ambiguous. The length of the CDR3 is 12 residues. Trimming took 4 bases from V and 6 from J, leaving 10 bases between them. Per germline, CDR1 SGDLS and CDR2 YYNGEE. CDR3 nucleotide sequence: TGTGCCAGCAGCCGCGGGCTTGATGGCTACACCTTC. Protein product: CASSRGLDGYTF.

The genes are TRBV13 and TRBJ1-6; D not resolved. V was clipped by 6 bases and J by 10 bases, with 10 bases between them. Germline assignment: CDR1 PRHDT and CDR2 FYEKMQ (reference sequence). The CDR3 length is 12 residues. CDR3 bases: TGTGCCAGCAGACGGGTTGGGTCACCCCTCCACTTT. Encoded protein: CASRRVGSPLHF.

The chain recombines TRBV28 with TRBJ2-2, with a possible D match to TRBD1 (5 bases). In germline, CDR1 is MDHEN, CDR2 SYDVKM. The ends were cut back, 3 bases at V and 3 bases at J, with 11 bases in the middle. The CDR3 has 15 amino acids. CDR3 nucleotide sequence: TGTGCCAGCAGTTTTTGGGGCGCGGACACCGGGGAGCTGTTTTTT. Residues: CASSFWGADTGELFF.

The V call is TRBV5-4, the J call TRBJ1-1; TRBD1 aligns across 7 bases. Germline CDR1 is SGHNT and CDR2 is YYREEE (reference sequence). V lost 1 base and J lost 6; bases outside the gene matches: 6. This CDR3 spans 14 amino acids. The CDR3 nucleotides are TGTGCCAGCAGCTTGACAGGGGCCGCCCCTGAAGCTTTCTTT. It encodes CASSLTGAAPEAFF. The whole variable domain, filled in from reference TRBV5-4 and TRBJ1-1, reads ETGVTQSPTHLIKTRGQQVTLRCSSQSGHNTVSWYQQALGQGPQFIFQYYREEENGRGNFPPRFSGLQFPNYSSELNVNALELDDSALYLCASSLTGAAPEAFFGQGTRLTVV.